A single TCR beta chain is shown here with its context. Its antigen is not identified. V was cut by 2 bases and J by 4 bases, with 18 bases left in between. The germline V gene encodes CDR1 MNHEY and CDR2 SVGAGI. CDR3 size: 16 residues. At a deep level, the assay was run. Each cell subset's genomic DNA was divided evenly among several immunoSEQ plates. Generated by immunoSEQ multiplex PCR, the TCRdb table keeps only in-frame clones and is missing some. Among about 590,000 clones listed, 95% were seen once. Naive CD8 cells, CD45RO-negative and positively selected for CCR7, excluded terminally differentiated effector memory CD45RA+ cells. Recent vaccinations or acute infections were absent in the healthy HIV-negative adult donors. This entry belongs to a study of shared clonotypes between healthy human individuals. Study observations and caveats: A generally larger estimated richness was seen in naive subsets than in memory subsets.

This chain links TRBV6-5 with TRBJ2-7, with D tentatively TRBD1 (5 bases). This receptor was taken from a young woman in good health. Sequencing was carried out using naive CD8+ T cells sorted from blood. CDR3 nucleotide sequence: TGTGCCAGCAGTTACAGTGGCCAGGGATTTAAGTACGAGCAGTACTTC. Protein sequence: CASSYSGQGFKYEQYF.